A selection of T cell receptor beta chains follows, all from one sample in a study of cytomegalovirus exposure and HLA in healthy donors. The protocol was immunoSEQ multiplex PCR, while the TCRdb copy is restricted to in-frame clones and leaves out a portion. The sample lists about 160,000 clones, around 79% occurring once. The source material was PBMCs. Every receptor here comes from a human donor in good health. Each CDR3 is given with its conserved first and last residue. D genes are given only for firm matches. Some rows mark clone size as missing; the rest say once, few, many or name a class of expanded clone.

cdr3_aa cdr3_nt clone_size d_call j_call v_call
CASSLLPENTGELFF TGTGCCAGCAGCTTGTTGCCAGAGAACACCGGGGAGCTGTTTTTT - - TRBJ2-2 TRBV5-4
CASSPQRGGTGANVLTF TGTGCCAGCTCACCGCAACGGGGGGGGACTGGGGCCAACGTCCTGACTTTC - TRBD2 TRBJ2-6 TRBV18
CASSVPGWRNEKLFF TGTGCCAGCAGTGTCCCGGGGTGGAGAAATGAAAAACTGTTTTTT few - TRBJ1-4 TRBV25-1
CASLYSSGLSGDGYTF TGTGCCTCCCTCTACAGCTCGGGACTTTCTGGGGATGGCTACACCTTC - - TRBJ1-2 TRBV30
CASSPSAGTATYEQYF TGTGCCAGCTCACCATCGGCCGGGACAGCTACCTACGAGCAGTACTTC - TRBD1 TRBJ2-7 TRBV18
CASSLGASRGKPYEQYF TGTGCCAGCAGCTTGGGGGCCTCGCGAGGGAAACCTTACGAGCAGTACTTC - - TRBJ2-7 TRBV5-6
CASSSPRGGHNLNTEAFF TGTGCCAGCAGCTCACCCCGCGGGGGACACAACCTGAACACTGAAGCTTTCTTT - - TRBJ1-1 TRBV7-9
CASSPGLADSYEQYF TGCGCCAGCAGCCCCGGACTAGCGGACTCCTACGAGCAGTACTTC - TRBD2 TRBJ2-7 TRBV5-1
CASSRTGTRAYEQYF TGTGCCAGCAGCCGCACCGGGACTAGGGCCTACGAGCAGTACTTC - TRBD2 TRBJ2-7 TRBV14
CASSPDGTSGAYEQYF TGCGCCAGCAGCCCCGATGGGACTAGCGGGGCCTACGAGCAGTACTTC - TRBD2 TRBJ2-7 TRBV4-3
CASSQDGKETQYF TGTGCCAGCAGCCAGGACGGGAAAGAGACCCAGTACTTC - - TRBJ2-5 TRBV6-5
CASSQATTYREAFF TGTGCCAGCAGCCAAGCGACTACATACCGCGAAGCTTTCTTT - - TRBJ1-1 TRBV4-2
CAISLTGGTEAFF TGTGCCATCAGCTTGACAGGGGGGACTGAAGCTTTCTTT few TRBD1 TRBJ1-1 TRBV10-3
CASSLTVNYEQYF TGTGCCAGCAGTCTGACAGTGAACTACGAGCAGTACTTC - - TRBJ2-7 TRBV27
CASRATGDYGYTF TGTGCCAGCAGGGCGACAGGGGACTATGGCTACACCTTC - TRBD1 TRBJ1-2 TRBV2
CASRPTGDNTGELFF TGTGCCAGCAGGCCTACAGGGGACAACACCGGGGAGCTGTTTTTT - TRBD1 TRBJ2-2 TRBV28
CASSLSGSRNEQFF TGTGCCAGCAGTCTATCGGGGAGTAGGAATGAGCAGTTCTTC - - TRBJ2-1 TRBV28
CASSLGWTSGRENIQYF TGCGCCAGCAGCTTGGGTTGGACTAGCGGGAGAGAAAACATTCAGTACTTC - TRBD2 TRBJ2-4 TRBV5-1
CASSLVAGGPKEQFF TGCGCCAGCAGCTTGGTGGCGGGGGGGCCCAAAGAGCAGTTCTTC - TRBD2 TRBJ2-1 TRBV5-1
CASSNRGRYGYTF TGTGCCAGCAGTAACAGGGGCCGCTATGGCTACACCTTC - TRBD1 TRBJ1-2 TRBV6-5
CASSIFLGASSNQPQHF TGTGCCAGTAGTATCTTTCTGGGGGCTAGTAGCAATCAGCCCCAGCATTTT once - TRBJ1-5 TRBV19
CASSSGDLGNQPQHF TGTGCCAGCTCATCGGGGGACTTGGGCAATCAGCCCCAGCATTTT - - TRBJ1-5 TRBV18
CASRPAAGVETQYF TGTGCCAGCAGACCCGCGGCGGGGGTGGAGACCCAGTACTTC - TRBD2 TRBJ2-5 TRBV5-6
CASSVGRNSPLHF TGTGCCAGCAGTGTTGGCAGAAATTCACCCCTCCACTTT - - TRBJ1-6 TRBV2
CASSYATGREAFF TGTGCCAGCAGTTACGCGACAGGGCGAGAGGCTTTCTTT - TRBD1 TRBJ1-1 TRBV6-5
CASSVPMSGGEAFF TGCGCCAGCAGCGTCCCGATGTCGGGGGGCGAAGCTTTCTTT - - TRBJ1-1 TRBV5-1
CASSQDRSNNEQFF TGTGCCAGCAGCCAAGATCGCAGTAACAATGAGCAGTTCTTC few - TRBJ2-1 TRBV4-2
CASKSHGELFF TGTGCCTCCAAATCCCACGGGGAGCTGTTTTTT few - TRBJ2-2 TRBV10-3
CASSLDMYNEQFF TGTGCCAGCAGTTTAGACATGTACAATGAGCAGTTCTTC - - TRBJ2-1 TRBV6-6
CASSFSSGANVLTF TGTGCCAGCAGTTTTAGCTCTGGGGCCAACGTCCTGACTTTC - - TRBJ2-6 TRBV27
CASNAEYQETQYF TGTGCCAGCAATGCGGAGTACCAAGAGACCCAGTACTTC - - TRBJ2-5 TRBV28
CASSPYRETSYGYTF TGTGCCAGCAGTCCGTACAGGGAGACGAGCTATGGCTACACCTTC once - TRBJ1-2 TRBV6-5
CSVGVRQNTEAFF TGCAGCGTTGGGGTCAGGCAGAACACTGAAGCTTTCTTT - - TRBJ1-1 TRBV29-1
CATSRGVSGANQPQHF TGTGCCACCAGCAGAGGGGTATCGGGTGCAAATCAGCCCCAGCATTTT - - TRBJ1-5 TRBV15
CASSSVTGGASWLGYTF TGTGCCAGCAGCTCCGTAACAGGGGGCGCTTCGTGGCTAGGCTACACCTTC - TRBD1 TRBJ1-2 TRBV7-2
CASSVTSGGAFYNEQFF TGTGCCAGCAGCGTAACTAGCGGGGGGGCTTTCTACAATGAGCAGTTCTTC once TRBD2 TRBJ2-1 TRBV7-9
CASSKLESDTQYF TGTGCCAGTAGTAAGTTGGAGTCAGATACGCAGTATTTT once - TRBJ2-3 TRBV19
CATSSRNRLNTEAFF TGTGCCACCAGCAGCAGAAACAGGCTGAACACTGAAGCTTTCTTT few - TRBJ1-1 TRBV15
CASSFQRAYEQYF TGTGCCAGCAGTTTCCAGCGGGCGTACGAGCAGTACTTC - - TRBJ2-7 TRBV28
CASSEARQGASYGYTF TGTGCCAGCAGTGAAGCAAGACAGGGCGCGAGCTATGGCTACACCTTC - TRBD1 TRBJ1-2 TRBV6-1
CASSLVTEAFF TGTGCCAGCAGCTTAGTAACTGAAGCTTTCTTT - - TRBJ1-1 TRBV7-8
CASSLVRDSYNEQFF TGCGCCAGCAGCTTGGTACGCGACTCCTACAATGAGCAGTTCTTC - - TRBJ2-1 TRBV5-1
CASSLRLAGRYEQYF TGTGCCAGCAGCCTAAGACTAGCGGGACGCTACGAGCAGTACTTC - TRBD2 TRBJ2-7 TRBV5-8
CAWGGGGSNQPQHF TGTGCCTGGGGGGGCGGCGGAAGTAATCAGCCCCAGCATTTT - - TRBJ1-5 TRBV30
CASSDSPGVSPLHF TGTGCCAGCAGTGACAGTCCGGGGGTTTCACCCCTCCACTTT - - TRBJ1-6 TRBV6-4
CASTGDEKLFF TGTGCCAGTACAGGGGATGAAAAACTGTTTTTT - - TRBJ1-4 TRBV19
CASSQGLPVREDTQYF TGTGCCAGCAGTCAGGGACTCCCAGTTCGTGAGGATACGCAGTATTTT - - TRBJ2-3 TRBV27
CAWSVGDTYEQYF TGTGCCTGGAGTGTAGGGGATACCTACGAGCAGTACTTC - - TRBJ2-7 TRBV30
CASRGTDRSTDTQYF TGTGCCAGTCGGGGGACGGACCGGAGCACAGATACGCAGTATTTT - - TRBJ2-3 TRBV2
CASSSNRDRYGYTF TGTGCCAGCAGCAGCAACAGGGACCGCTATGGCTACACCTTC - - TRBJ1-2 TRBV4-2
CASSLRGSGSGENLFF TGCGCCAGCAGCTTGAGGGGGTCGGGGAGCGGGGAAAACCTGTTTTTT - - TRBJ1-4 TRBV5-1
CASSMTSKSTDTQYF TGCGCCAGCAGCATGACTAGCAAGAGCACAGATACGCAGTATTTT - TRBD2 TRBJ2-3 TRBV5-1
CASSQNRDSRYNEQFF TGTGCCAGCAGTCAAAACCGGGACAGCCGGTACAATGAGCAGTTCTTC - TRBD1 TRBJ2-1 TRBV7-2
CAWSPTVTGELFF TGTGCCTGGAGTCCTACAGTCACCGGGGAGCTGTTTTTT - - TRBJ2-2 TRBV30
CASSYGAGENYGYTF TGTGCCAGCAGTTACGGTGCAGGGGAGAACTATGGCTACACCTTC - - TRBJ1-2 TRBV6-5
CASSLNRPGGPDEQFF TGCGCCAGCAGCCTTAACCGGCCGGGAGGGCCCGATGAGCAGTTCTTC - TRBD2 TRBJ2-1 TRBV4-3